This T cell receptor beta chain emerged from a study of T cells in Graves' hyperthyroidism and ophthalmopathy. RNA transcripts were the template for amplifying TCR beta CDR3 regions. Primed by the HTBI set, a first-round RT-PCR was run on the TCR CDR3. Each CDR3 protein gets one entry after TCRdb re-called the multiplex PCR reads with MiXCR. The sample consists of fewer than 900,000 distinct CDR3 sequences, roughly a sixth of them appearing once. With V trimmed by 7 bases and J by 3 bases, 7 bases remained unmatched. The CDR3 consists of 15 residues. Germline CDR1 SNHLY, CDR2 FYNNEI. The blood sample was taken at first hyperthyroidism diagnosis, before any ophthalmopathy symptoms.

The receptor was isolated from a woman between 45 and 60 years old with Graves' hyperthyroidism that later progressed to Graves' ophthalmopathy. The source material was blood. The chain uses TRBV2 and TRBJ2-1, with 9 nucleotides matching TRBD2. CDR3 bases: TGTGCCAGCACCGGGTCTAGCGGGGACTACAATGAGCAGTTCTTC. Its translation is CASTGSSGDYNEQFF.